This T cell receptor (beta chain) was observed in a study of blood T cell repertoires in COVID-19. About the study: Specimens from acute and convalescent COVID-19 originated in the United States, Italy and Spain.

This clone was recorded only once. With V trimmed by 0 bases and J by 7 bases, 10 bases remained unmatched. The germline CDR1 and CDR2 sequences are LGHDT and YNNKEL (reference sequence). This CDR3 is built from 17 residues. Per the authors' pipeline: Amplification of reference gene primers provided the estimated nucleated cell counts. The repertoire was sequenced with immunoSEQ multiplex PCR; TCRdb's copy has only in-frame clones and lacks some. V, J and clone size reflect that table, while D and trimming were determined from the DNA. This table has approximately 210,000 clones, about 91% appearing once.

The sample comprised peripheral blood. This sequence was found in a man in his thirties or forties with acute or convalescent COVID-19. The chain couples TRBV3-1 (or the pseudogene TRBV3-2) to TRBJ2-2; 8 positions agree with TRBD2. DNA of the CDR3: TGTGCCAGCAGCCAAGATTGGTACGGGAGGGCCGGCGGGGAGCTGTTTTTT. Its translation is CASSQDWYGRAGGELFF.